This entry concerns a single TCR beta chain. This sample was taken from a study of long-term antiretroviral therapy in people with HIV. At survey level, the immunoSEQ assay was run in its v3.0 version. Produced via immunoSEQ multiplex PCR; TCRdb's table is partial and in-frame only. The sample yields about 20,000 clones, around 91% seen once. Trimming took 3 bases from V and 0 from J, leaving 12 bases between them. The CDR3 is 14 residues long. CDR1 GTSNPN and CDR2 SVGIG come from the germline V gene (reference sequence). This chain links TRBV30 with TRBJ2-7; D gene unclear. The source material was unsorted PBMCs, sampled 4.2 years after starting antiretroviral therapy. This receptor was taken from a man aged 45-65 years with HIV. DNA for the CDR3: TGTGCCTGGAGCCCGGGTGCGACCTCCTACGAGCAGTACTTC. Translated, it gives CAWSPGATSYEQYF.